The entry that follows covers one T cell receptor (beta chain) sequence. Germline V lookup: CDR1 SNHLY, CDR2 FYNNEI. Between the trimmed V and J ends, which lost 6 bases and 1 base, there was a span of 10 bases. The CDR3 consists of 14 residues. The sample originates from a study of blood T cell repertoires in COVID-19. The assay was immunoSEQ multiplex PCR, and TCRdb's table has in-frame clones only and misses some. The sample consists of around 330,000 clones, around 86% of them appearing once. Resolution of symptoms, clearance, or two negative PCRs was present in recovered Cohort 3 donors. The sequenced sample consisted of PBMCs or T cells enriched from blood (not recorded which). The TCR comes from a man aged 60-69 years who had recovered from COVID-19. The chain joins TRBV2 to TRBJ2-4, with D perhaps TRBD2 (5 bases). CDR3 nucleotides: TGTGCCAGCAGAACTAGTTCCGCCAAAAACATTCAGTACTTC. Residues: CASRTSSAKNIQYF.